The 22 T cell receptor beta chains below come from one sample, sequenced in a study of T cell responses to AZD1222 COVID-19 vaccine. Repertoires were generated with immunoSEQ multiplex PCR, while TCRdb's copy carries only in-frame clones and drops some. The data contain more than 150,000 clones, about nine tenths of them seen just once; the ten biggest clones take up roughly 6.5%. The source was peripheral blood, collected on day 0 of AZD1222 vaccination. These receptors were obtained from an adult in good health.

The chain links TRBV12-3 or TRBV12-4 to TRBJ1-2; 7 positions match TRBD1. CDR3 length equals 13 residues. The V segment lost 3 bases and the J segment 4 bases; nucleotides outside the gene matches: 2. CDR3 loop: CASSFRDSYGYTF. Written as DNA, the CDR3 is TGTGCCAGCAGTTTCCGGGACAGCTATGGCTACACCTTC.

The gene calls are TRBV2 and TRBJ2-7; 8 bases are shared with TRBD1. V lost 1 base to trimming and J lost 2 bases; unmatched junction nucleotides: 7. The V gene's germline CDR1 is SNHLY and CDR2 FYNNEI. This CDR3 comprises 16 residues. The DNA for the CDR3 is TGTGCCAGCAGTGAAGGTCCGGGACAGGCCGCCTACGAGCAGTACTTC. Its translation is CASSEGPGQAAYEQYF. The full variable domain, in which reference TRBV2 and TRBJ2-7 provide the parts outside the CDR3, is EPEVTQTPSHQVTQMGQEVILRCVPISNHLYFYWYRQILGQKVEFLVSFYNNEISEKSEIFDDQFSVERPDGSNFTLKIRSTKLEDSAMYFCASSEGPGQAAYEQYFGPGTRLTVT.

This clone was seen once. CDR3 region: CASSRFGTGSYEQYF. The DNA for the CDR3 is TGTGCCAGCAGCAGGTTCGGGACAGGATCCTACGAGCAGTACTTC. This chain joins TRBV25-1 and TRBJ2-7, with 8 bases that match TRBD1. V shed 6 bases and J 1 base; nucleotides not matched to a gene: 8. This CDR3 region has 15 residues. Germline CDR1 reads MGHDK; CDR2 reads SYGVNS.

This rearrangement joins TRBV11-2 to TRBJ2-1; no definite D call. The CDR3 is 11 residues long. Trimming removed 5 bases at V and 4 bases at J, with 3 bases between. The germline V gene encodes CDR1 SGHAT and CDR2 FQNNGV. CDR3: CASSEYNEQFF. The CDR3, as DNA: TGTGCCAGCAGCGAATACAATGAGCAGTTCTTC.

This clone was detected only once. This sequence joins TRBV6-1 and TRBJ1-2; D may be TRBD1 (5 bases). Trimming cost V 1 base and J 6 bases, with 12 bases left between them. CDR3 length equals 14 residues. CDR1 MNHNS and CDR2 SASEGT come from the germline V gene. The DNA of the CDR3 is TGTGCCAGCAGTGAAGGTAATAGAGGGGATGGCTACACCTTC. Its translation: CASSEGNRGDGYTF.

This clone appeared a single time. This sequence joins TRBV4-2 and TRBJ2-7; 9 bases are shared with TRBD1. CDR3 size: 15 residues. Germline CDR1 LGHNA, CDR2 YNFKEQ. With 3 bases clipped from V and 3 bases from J, the junction kept 6 bases outside the gene matches. The CDR3 spells CASSQTGQGGYEQYF. CDR3 bases: TGTGCCAGCAGCCAGACGGGACAGGGTGGCTACGAGCAGTACTTC.

The V call is TRBV4-1, the J call TRBJ2-3; 7 nucleotides align to TRBD2. Germline-derived CDR1 and CDR2 are MGHRA and YSYEKL. V was pared by 7 bases and J by 3 bases, with 10 bases of the junction left unmatched. The CDR3 is 15 residues long. The CDR3 sequence is CASTVGEGMTDTQYF. The DNA of the CDR3 is TGCGCCAGCACCGTAGGGGAGGGGATGACAGATACGCAGTATTTT.

V and J are TRBV28 and TRBJ2-5; 8 bases are shared with TRBD2. Trimming at V came to 3 bases and at J to 2 bases, leaving 8 bases not matched to a gene. In germline, CDR1 is MDHEN, CDR2 SYDVKM. This CDR3 is 16 amino acids long. CDR3 DNA: TGTGCCAGCAGTTTCCTGGCTAGCGGGTTTCAAGAGACCCAGTACTTC. The encoded protein is CASSFLASGFQETQYF.

The J gene is TRBJ1-1, the V gene TRBV6-2 or TRBV6-3; D is ambiguous. V lost 4 bases to trimming and J lost 4 bases, with 7 bases between them. The CDR3 has 12 residues. The V gene's germline CDR1 is MNHEY and CDR2 SVGEGT. The CDR3 nucleotides read TGTGCCAGCAGTTTAGACGGCACTGAAGCTTTCTTT. It translates to CASSLDGTEAFF.

The chain couples TRBV19 to TRBJ1-5; no firm D call. The length of the CDR3 is 16 residues. The V end lost 5 bases, the J end lost 0 bases, and 14 bases lay between the germline ends. Per germline, CDR1 LNHDA and CDR2 SQIVND (reference sequence). This chain's CDR3 is CASSPQLDASNQPQHF. CDR3 coding DNA: TGTGCCAGTAGTCCCCAACTGGACGCTAGCAATCAGCCCCAGCATTTT. Based on the CDR3 plus reference TRBV19 and TRBJ1-5, the full variable domain is DGGITQSPKYLFRKEGQNVTLSCEQNLNHDAMYWYRQDPGQGLRLIYYSQIVNDFQKGDIAEGYSVSREKKESFPLTVTSAQKNPTAFYLCASSPQLDASNQPQHFGDGTRLSIL.

The chain has TRBV29-1 and TRBJ1-5, with D unresolved. The germline gives CDR1 SQVTM, CDR2 ANQGSEA. CDR3 size: 13 residues. V was clipped by 7 bases and J by 4 bases, with 14 bases between them. CDR3 residues: CSAGEGSNQPQHF. The CDR3 coding sequence is TGCAGCGCTGGGGAAGGATCGAATCAGCCCCAGCATTTT.

The chain recombines TRBV2 with TRBJ1-5, with TRBD1 matching 7 bases. CDR1 is SNHLY, CDR2 FYNNEI, per germline. Trimming took 7 bases from V and 4 from J; bases not matched to a gene: 4. The CDR3 has 13 amino acids. The CDR3 region is CASKGQLNQPQHF. CDR3 coding DNA: TGTGCCAGCAAGGGACAGCTGAATCAGCCCCAGCATTTT.

This chain uses TRBV11-3 with TRBJ2-3, with D hard to call. Germline CDR1 reads SGHNT; CDR2 reads YENEEA. This CDR3 region has 14 residues. The V gene lost 6 bases and the J gene lost 0 bases, with 10 bases spanning the gap. CDR3 amino acids: CASSRLASTDTQYF. Here the CDR3 DNA reads TGTGCCAGCAGTCGACTGGCTAGCACAGATACGCAGTATTTT.

This rearrangement joins TRBV7-9 to TRBJ1-2, with TRBD1 matching over 12 bases. This CDR3 is 14 amino acids long. Germline CDR1 and CDR2: SEHNR and FQNEAQ (reference sequence). The ends lost 4 bases at V and 7 bases at J; junction bases unmatched: 4. CDR3 in amino acids: CASSYWGQGAGYTF. In DNA form, the CDR3 reads TGTGCCAGCAGCTACTGGGGACAGGGGGCTGGCTACACCTTC.

The chain couples TRBV28 to TRBJ1-2; the D gene is possibly TRBD1 (5 bases). V gave up 5 bases and J gave up 7 bases, with 8 bases separating them. CDR3 size: 11 residues. Germline CDR1 MDHEN, CDR2 SYDVKM. CDR3 in DNA: TGTGCCAGCAGTACAGGAGGTGGCTACACCTTC. Its translation: CASSTGGGYTF.

The rearrangement uses TRBV18 and TRBJ2-1; a weak D match, TRBD2 (5 bases). Germline loops: CDR1 KGHSH, CDR2 LQKENI. The CDR3 extends over 16 amino acids. With 5 bases removed from V and 0 bases from J, the gap between germline ends came to 14 bases. The CDR3 nucleotides read TGTGCCAGCTCAACTTATACTAGAAGCTCCTACAATGAGCAGTTCTTC. Encoded protein: CASSTYTRSSYNEQFF.

The rearrangement links TRBV30 to TRBJ2-3; weak D call: TRBD2 (6 bases). The germline V gene encodes CDR1 GTSNPN and CDR2 SVGIG (reference sequence). V was trimmed by 0 bases and J by 2 bases, leaving 18 bases between them. The CDR3 spans 17 residues. CDR3 DNA sequence: TGTGCCTGGAGTGTACCGAAAGGTGCGGGACTCACAGATACGCAGTATTTT. Its protein is CAWSVPKGAGLTDTQYF.

The rearrangement links TRBV6-5 to TRBJ1-5, with D hard to call. V was cut by 8 bases and J by 2 bases, with 7 bases left in between. The CDR3 is 12 residues long. CDR1 is MNHEY, CDR2 SVGAGI, per germline. The CDR3 nucleotides read TGTGCCAGCGGTAGGGGCAATCAGCCCCAGCATTTT. Protein: CASGRGNQPQHF.

This clone has just one count. V gene TRBV10-3 combines with J gene TRBJ1-4, with D possibly matching TRBD1 (5 bases). Germline lookup yields CDR1 ENHRY and CDR2 SYGVKD. This CDR3 has 14 amino acids. V was trimmed by 8 bases and J by 2 bases, leaving 12 bases between them. This CDR3 is CAIPGAETNEKLFF. The DNA of the CDR3 is TGTGCCATCCCCGGGGCAGAGACTAATGAAAAACTGTTTTTT.

V gene TRBV6-5 combines with J gene TRBJ1-4; D perhaps matches TRBD1 (6 bases). This CDR3 region has 15 residues. Trimming pared 2 bases from V and 6 bases from J, leaving 13 bases between. Germline V lookup: CDR1 MNHEY, CDR2 SVGAGI. CDR3 DNA sequence: TGTGCCAGCAGTTACGGGGGGGCTAGGGATGAAAAACTGTTTTTT. It yields the protein CASSYGGARDEKLFF.

The chain employs TRBV19 and TRBJ1-2, with TRBD1 matching 10 bases. The CDR3 runs 13 residues. The germline CDR1 and CDR2 sequences are LNHDA and SQIVND (reference sequence). V lost 10 bases and J lost 8; bases outside the gene matches: 10. CDR3 in amino acids: CAIPTGTGEGYTF. The CDR3 DNA is TGTGCCATCCCGACGGGGACAGGGGAAGGCTACACCTTC.

The chain is built from TRBV5-6 and TRBJ1-2; D gene ambiguous. CDR1 and CDR2 (germline): SGHDT, YYEEEE. CDR3 length: 13 amino acids. Trimming pared 2 bases from V and 6 bases from J, leaving 11 bases between. The CDR3 spells CASSLPHSNGYTF. CDR3 bases: TGTGCCAGCAGCTTACCCCATTCGAATGGCTACACCTTC.